The 26 T cell receptor beta chains below come from one sample, sequenced in a study of T cells in Graves' hyperthyroidism and ophthalmopathy. Amplification targeted TCR beta CDR3 regions from RNA transcripts. HTBI primers were employed in a first-round RT-PCR of the TCR CDR3. One entry per CDR3 protein, called by TCRdb with MiXCR from the multiplex PCR reads. The data contain some 180,000 distinct CDR3 sequences, around a sixth of them singletons. The sample taken for sequencing was blood. Source of these receptors: a woman aged 45 to 65 with Graves' hyperthyroidism.

The V call is TRBV7-9, the J call TRBJ2-1, with 12 bases fitting TRBD2. Per the germline V gene, CDR1 is SEHNR and CDR2 is FQNEAQ (reference sequence). The CDR3 totals 16 residues. Germline trimming cut 6 bases from V and 8 bases from J; bases unmatched to any gene: 11. In nucleotides, the CDR3 is TGTGCCAGCAGAACGACTAGCGGGAGCCTTTACCATGAGCAGTTCTTC. Its translation: CASRTTSGSLYHEQFF.

This sequence joins TRBV19 and TRBJ2-2; 12 bases fit TRBD1. This CDR3 spans 15 amino acids. V gave up 4 bases and J gave up 8 bases; unmatched junction bases: 5. The germline CDR1 and CDR2 sequences are LNHDA and SQIVND (reference sequence). As DNA, the CDR3 is TGTGCCAGTAGTAGCGGGACAGGGGGCTCGGGGGAGCTGTTTTTT. Translating it yields CASSSGTGGSGELFF.

This clonotype was found many times. This chain joins TRBV7-2 and TRBJ1-1; no reliable D call. With 2 bases removed from V and 0 bases from J, the gap between germline ends came to 7 bases. In germline, CDR1 is SGHTA, CDR2 FQGNSA. This CDR3 region has 14 residues. CDR3: CASSLRLMNTEAFF. The CDR3 region has the DNA TGTGCCAGCAGCTTAAGGCTCATGAACACTGAAGCTTTCTTT. The full variable domain, with the rest looked up from reference TRBV7-2 and TRBJ1-1, is GAGVSQSPSNKVTEKGKDVELRCDPISGHTALYWYRQSLGQGLEFLIYFQGNSAPDKSGLPSDRFSAERTGGSVSTLTIQRTQQEDSAVYLCASSLRLMNTEAFFGQGTRLTVV.

The sample holds many counts of this clonotype. The chain is built from TRBV5-1 and TRBJ1-2; tentative D call: TRBD1 (5 bases). The germline V gene has CDR1 SGHRS and CDR2 YFSETQ. CDR3 size: 15 residues. Trimming removed 2 bases from V and 4 bases from J, with 15 bases in between. CDR3 nucleotide sequence: TGCGCCAGCAGCTTTGACCGGGACGGAAGCTATGGCTACACCTTC. This encodes CASSFDRDGSYGYTF.

In its sample, this clonotype was seen many times. The J gene is TRBJ2-5, the V gene TRBV11-2, with 9 bases lining up with TRBD2. This CDR3 region has 18 residues. The V gene's germline CDR1 is SGHAT and CDR2 FQNNGV. The junction had 12 bases not matched to a gene; V was cut back by 2 bases and J by 2 bases. The CDR3 is CASSLKPFAGGRQETQYF. Here the CDR3 DNA reads TGTGCCAGCAGCTTAAAACCCTTTGCGGGAGGGAGGCAAGAGACCCAGTACTTC.

The table lists this clonotype with many counts. The gene calls are TRBV15 and TRBJ1-2, with 7 bases aligning to TRBD1. The CDR3 sequence is 16 residues long. The germline V gene has CDR1 LNHNV and CDR2 YYDKDF (reference sequence). Unmatched junction bases numbered 4, after V lost 0 bases and J lost 0 bases. The CDR3 bases are TGTGCCACCAGCAGAGAACGCAGGGGGGCTAACTATGGCTACACCTTC. This sequence encodes CATSRERRGANYGYTF.

In its sample, this clonotype was seen many times. The chain carries TRBV6-1 and TRBJ2-7; 7 nucleotides align to TRBD1. Germline values: CDR1 MNHNS, CDR2 SASEGT. The ends lost 6 bases at V and 5 bases at J; junction bases unmatched: 10. The CDR3 loop spans 14 amino acids. The CDR3 DNA reads as TGTGCCAGCAGACCCCGACAGGGTCCCGACGAGCAGTACTTC. Its translation is CASRPRQGPDEQYF.

J is TRBJ1-4 and V is TRBV2; D unclear. Germline assignment: CDR1 SNHLY and CDR2 FYNNEI. The V and J ends lost 3 bases and 8 bases respectively, with 13 bases between them. This CDR3 comprises 14 residues. CDR3 sequence (DNA): TGTGCCAGCAGTGACTCGGTGTCAGTAGAAAAACTGTTTTTT. Translating gives CASSDSVSVEKLFF.

This clonotype has ten or more counts. The chain has TRBV18 and TRBJ2-3, with D unresolved. Germline-derived CDR1 and CDR2 are KGHSH and LQKENI. Trimming removed 6 bases at V and 2 bases at J, with 15 bases between. This CDR3 spans 15 amino acids. The CDR3 region has the DNA TGTGCCAGCTCTCCCGACGACCTAACCACAGATACGCAGTATTTT. It yields the protein CASSPDDLTTDTQYF.

In its sample, this clonotype was seen a few times. V is TRBV19 and J is TRBJ1-5; 9 nucleotides match TRBD1. Trimming at V came to 3 bases and at J to 1 base, leaving 1 base not matched to a gene. CDR1 LNHDA and CDR2 SQIVND come from the germline V gene (reference sequence). This CDR3 spans 15 amino acids. The CDR3 sequence: CASSMGQGSNQPQHF. The CDR3 nucleotides are TGTGCCAGTAGTATGGGACAGGGAAGCAATCAGCCCCAGCATTTT. Full variable domain (missing parts from reference TRBV19 and TRBJ1-5): DGGITQSPKYLFRKEGQNVTLSCEQNLNHDAMYWYRQDPGQGLRLIYYSQIVNDFQKGDIAEGYSVSREKKESFPLTVTSAQKNPTAFYLCASSMGQGSNQPQHFGDGTRLSIL.

This clonotype was recorded many times. V usage is TRBV10-1 and J usage is TRBJ2-1, with 7 bases that match TRBD2. Trimming at V came to 4 bases and at J to 3 bases, leaving 3 bases not matched to a gene. The germline gives CDR1 WNHNN, CDR2 SYGVQD (reference sequence). This CDR3 is built from 14 residues. The CDR3 DNA is TGCGCCAGCAGTGCGGGGGGATACTACAATGAGCAGTTCTTC. It is translated as CASSAGGYYNEQFF.

This clonotype was seen a handful of times. The chain joins TRBV3-1 to TRBJ2-4, with D possibly being TRBD1 (6 bases). Between the trimmed V and J ends, which lost 4 bases and 1 base, there was a span of 14 bases. The CDR3 sequence is 16 residues long. Germline-derived CDR1 and CDR2 are LGHDT and YNNKEL (reference sequence). The CDR3 spells CASSPRGGAAKNIQYF. Written as DNA, the CDR3 is TGTGCCAGCAGCCCGCGAGGGGGAGCGGCCAAAAACATTCAGTACTTC.

As to this clonotype: Possible read error: a much larger clone is one base away. The chain joins TRBV18 to TRBJ2-7, with D perhaps matching TRBD2 (6 bases). There are 16 residues in the CDR3. Germline CDR1 reads KGHSH; CDR2 reads LQKENI. The CDR3 coding sequence is TGTGCCGGCTCACCAATGCCGGGGGAAAGCTCCTACGAGCAGTACTTC. Translation gives CAGSPMPGESSYEQYF.

The chain couples TRBV5-1 to TRBJ2-5, with D possibly being TRBD2 (6 bases). Trimming stripped 4 bases from V and 0 bases from J, with 16 bases between. This CDR3 spans 16 amino acids. In germline, CDR1 is SGHRS, CDR2 YFSETQ. The CDR3 is CASSPGVRSYQETQYF. In nucleotides, the CDR3 is TGCGCCAGCAGCCCGGGGGTCAGATCGTACCAAGAGACCCAGTACTTC.

This clonotype was observed at least ten times. V usage is TRBV18 and J usage is TRBJ1-1; possible D gene TRBD1, 6 bases. Deletions cut 3 bases from V and 8 bases from J, with 13 bases between. The CDR3 is 13 amino acids. Germline assignment: CDR1 KGHSH and CDR2 LQKENI. CDR3 DNA sequence: TGTGCCAGCTCACCTACTATGGGGGCCGAAGCTTTCTTT. Translation gives CASSPTMGAEAFF.

This clonotype appeared a few times. V gene TRBV27 combines with J gene TRBJ2-1; 8 bases agree with TRBD2. The CDR3 is made up of 16 amino acids. Losses at the gene ends were 4 bases for V and 0 bases for J; bases not matched to a gene: 5. The germline V gene encodes CDR1 MNHEY and CDR2 SMNVEV (reference sequence). The CDR3 DNA sequence: TGTGCCAGCAGTTCCATAAGCGGGAGCTCCTACAATGAGCAGTTCTTC. Translated, it gives CASSSISGSSYNEQFF.

This clonotype was recorded at least ten times. The chain employs TRBV6-5 and TRBJ1-2, with TRBD1 as a possible D gene (6 bases). The germline V gene has CDR1 MNHEY and CDR2 SVGAGI. V lost 0 bases and J lost 5, with 10 bases in between. CDR3 length: 14 amino acids. The chain's CDR3 is CASSYSQGKYGYTF. The CDR3, as DNA: TGTGCCAGCAGTTACTCTCAGGGGAAGTATGGCTACACCTTC.

This clonotype was found many times. V usage is TRBV20-1 and J usage is TRBJ2-1; D gene uncertain. Trimming left V 4 bases short and J 0 bases short, with 10 bases between. This CDR3 is built from 14 residues. Germline CDR1 DFQATT, CDR2 SNEGSKA (reference sequence). This chain's CDR3 is CSANPPGSYNEQFF. CDR3 DNA sequence: TGCAGTGCTAACCCTCCAGGCTCCTACAATGAGCAGTTCTTC.

This clonotype came up a few times. The chain uses TRBV29-1 and TRBJ2-1; TRBD2 agrees at 10 bases. This CDR3 contains 13 residues. The junction had 6 bases not matched to a gene; V was cut back by 4 bases and J by 9 bases. The germline gives CDR1 SQVTM, CDR2 ANQGSEA. The CDR3 here is CSVGSGRAGEQFF. The DNA for the CDR3 is TGCAGCGTTGGGAGCGGGAGGGCTGGTGAGCAGTTCTTC.

A few counts support this clonotype. CDR3 nucleotides: TGTGCCAGCAGTGACAGGCCCACAGATACGCAGTATTTT. This sequence encodes CASSDRPTDTQYF. The V and J genes are TRBV6-2 or TRBV6-3 and TRBJ2-3, with a weak D call TRBD1 (6 bases). Trimming pared 5 bases from V and 2 bases from J, leaving 8 bases between. This CDR3 has 13 residues. Germline CDR1 reads MNHEY; CDR2 reads SVGEGT.

This clonotype was seen a few times. The genes are TRBV9 and TRBJ2-7; TRBD1 agrees at 9 bases. This CDR3 spans 14 amino acids. Germline V gene lookup returns CDR1 SGDLS and CDR2 YYNGEE. After removal of 3 bases from V and 3 bases from J, the junction contained 4 bases not matched to a gene. The CDR3 DNA sequence: TGTGCCAGCAGCGAGGGGACAGGGAACTACGAGCAGTACTTC. This codes for CASSEGTGNYEQYF.

The chain couples TRBV20-1 to TRBJ2-7; 8 bases match TRBD2. Per germline, CDR1 DFQATT and CDR2 SNEGSKA (reference sequence). V dropped 5 bases and J dropped 0; count of bases not matched to a gene: 3. The CDR3 sequence is 13 residues long. The CDR3 nucleotides are TGCAGTGCTCGGAGCGGGAGCTCCTACGAGCAGTACTTC. Encoded protein: CSARSGSSYEQYF.

The chain has TRBV30 and TRBJ2-1, with D perhaps TRBD2 (5 bases). Between the trimmed V and J ends, which lost 1 base and 4 bases, there was a span of 17 bases. The CDR3 length is 16 residues. Germline V lookup: CDR1 GTSNPN, CDR2 SVGIG (reference sequence). Here the CDR3 DNA reads TGTGCCTGGAGTGGCCCGGAAAGCGGAACTTACAATGAGCAGTTCTTC. Amino acid sequence: CAWSGPESGTYNEQFF.

The rearrangement uses TRBV6-1 and TRBJ1-2; TRBD1 agrees at 8 bases. The V gene end was trimmed by 7 bases and the J gene end by 7 bases; junction bases not matched to a gene: 11. CDR3 length: 14 residues. CDR1 is MNHNS, CDR2 SASEGT, per germline. CDR3 residues: CASIPGARGLGYTF. DNA of the CDR3: TGTGCCAGCATTCCTGGGGCCAGGGGGCTTGGCTACACCTTC.

The sample holds many counts of this clonotype. The rearrangement links TRBV20-1 to TRBJ2-1, with TRBD2 matching 9 bases. The CDR3 has 16 amino acids. With 5 bases clipped from V and 5 bases from J, the junction kept 13 bases outside the gene matches. In germline, CDR1 is DFQATT, CDR2 SNEGSKA (reference sequence). The CDR3 sequence: CSAPSRSGSLDNEQFF. The CDR3 DNA reads TGCAGTGCTCCAAGTCGTAGCGGGAGCTTGGACAATGAGCAGTTCTTC.

This clonotype was observed at least ten times. The chain recombines TRBV20-1 with TRBJ1-2; the D gene is possibly TRBD1 (5 bases). Trimming left V 0 bases short and J 2 bases short, with 7 bases between. This CDR3 contains 13 residues. From germline, CDR1 is DFQATT and CDR2 SNEGSKA (reference sequence). The CDR3 DNA follows: TGCAGTGCTAGAGATGGGGCGAACTATGGCTACACCTTC. Residues: CSARDGANYGYTF.